This T cell receptor (beta chain) was captured in a study of OX40 agonist ivuxolimab in advanced cancers. This CDR3 spans 14 amino acids. Germline assignment: CDR1 MNHGY and CDR2 SAAAGT. V lost 6 bases to trimming and J lost 8 bases; unmatched junction nucleotides: 9. This table comes from immunoSEQ multiplex PCR, and its TCRdb copy is limited to in-frame clones, with some not included. The sample records 55,000 to 70,000 clones, around 83% being singletons. Sequenced material: CD4+ or CD8+ T cells sorted from blood, taken in a trial of the OX40 agonist ivuxolimab. This receptor was taken from an adult with an advanced solid tumor such as melanoma, head and neck, liver or kidney cancer. The chain recombines TRBV6-8 with TRBJ1-4; 7 positions match TRBD1. DNA for the CDR3: TGTGCCAGCAGCCCGGACAGGCCAGGAGAAAAACTGTTTTTT. This encodes CASSPDRPGEKLFF.